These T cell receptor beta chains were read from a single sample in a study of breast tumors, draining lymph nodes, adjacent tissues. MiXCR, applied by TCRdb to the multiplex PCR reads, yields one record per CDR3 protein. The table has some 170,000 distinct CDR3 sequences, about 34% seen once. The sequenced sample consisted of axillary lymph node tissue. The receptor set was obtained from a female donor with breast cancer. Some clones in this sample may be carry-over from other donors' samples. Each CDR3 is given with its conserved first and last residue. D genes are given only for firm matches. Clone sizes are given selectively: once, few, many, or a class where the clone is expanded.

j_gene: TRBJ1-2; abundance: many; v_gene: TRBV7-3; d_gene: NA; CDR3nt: TGTGCCAGCAGCTTAATACCGAGCCCCCCCTCCTATGGCTACACCTTC; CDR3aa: CASSLIPSPPSYGYTF
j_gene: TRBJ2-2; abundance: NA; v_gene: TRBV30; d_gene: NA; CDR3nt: TGTGCCTGGAAATTCGCCCGGGGCCGGGCGAACACCGGGGAGCTGTTTTTT; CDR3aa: CAWKFARGRANTGELFF
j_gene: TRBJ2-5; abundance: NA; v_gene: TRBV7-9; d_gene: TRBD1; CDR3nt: TGTGCCAGCAGCCAGAGCAGGACAGGGGGGGAGACCCAGCACTTC; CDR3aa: CASSQSRTGGETQHF
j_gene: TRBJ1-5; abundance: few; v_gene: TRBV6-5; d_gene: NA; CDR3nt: TGTGCCAGCAGTCACTCCCCGGATCAGCCCCAGCATTTT; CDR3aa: CASSHSPDQPQHF
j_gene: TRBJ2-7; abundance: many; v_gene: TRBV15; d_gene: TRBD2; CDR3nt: TGTGCCACCAGCGGAGCGGGAGGGCTGGACGAGCAGTACTTC; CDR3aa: CATSGAGGLDEQYF
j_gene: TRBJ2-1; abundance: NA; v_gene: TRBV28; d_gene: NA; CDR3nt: TGTGCCAGCAGTTTGGAGACATATTACAATGGGCAGTTCTTC; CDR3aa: CASSLETYYNGQFF
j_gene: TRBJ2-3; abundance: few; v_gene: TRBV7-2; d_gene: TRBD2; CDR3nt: TGTGCCAGCAGCTTGGGACTAGCGGGGGGAGGGGATACGCAGTATTTT; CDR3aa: CASSLGLAGGGDTQYF
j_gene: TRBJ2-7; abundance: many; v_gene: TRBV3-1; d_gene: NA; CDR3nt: TGTGCCAGCAGCCAAGGTCTCTACGAGCAGTACTTC; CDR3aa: CASSQGLYEQYF
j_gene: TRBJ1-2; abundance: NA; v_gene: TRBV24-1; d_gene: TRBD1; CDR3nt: TGTGCCACCAGACCCGGGACTGGACAGGGGGACGGGTATGGCTACACCTTC; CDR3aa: CATRPGTGQGDGYGYTF
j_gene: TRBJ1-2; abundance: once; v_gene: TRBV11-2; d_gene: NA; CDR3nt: TGTGCCAGCAGCTCAGGGTCCTCTGGAAACACCTTC; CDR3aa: CASSSGSSGNTF
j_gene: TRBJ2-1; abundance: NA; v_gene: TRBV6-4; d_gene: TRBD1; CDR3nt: TGTGCCAGCAGTCACCCATCAATGCGGCAGGGGGCATACAATGAGCAGTTCTTC; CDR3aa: CASSHPSMRQGAYNEQFF
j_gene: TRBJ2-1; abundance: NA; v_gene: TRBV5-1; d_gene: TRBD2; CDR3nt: TGCGCCAGCTGCGAAGTAGCGGGTTTCCTAGCGGGACCCGAGCAGTTCTTC; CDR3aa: CASCEVAGFLAGPEQFF
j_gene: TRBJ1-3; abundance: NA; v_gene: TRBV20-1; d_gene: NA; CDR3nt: TGCAGTGCTAGAGATAGGGGTCTAGCGGGTCTAATAAACACCATATATTTC; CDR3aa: CSARDRGLAGLINTIYF
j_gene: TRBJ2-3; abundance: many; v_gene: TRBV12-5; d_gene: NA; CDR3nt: TGTGCTAGTGGCCCCGGGGAAACAGATACGCAGTATTTT; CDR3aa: CASGPGETDTQYF
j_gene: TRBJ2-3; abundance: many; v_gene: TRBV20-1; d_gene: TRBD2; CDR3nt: TGCAGTGCTCCGTCCCGGGGGGTAGGAGCAGATACGCAGTATTTT; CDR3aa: CSAPSRGVGADTQYF
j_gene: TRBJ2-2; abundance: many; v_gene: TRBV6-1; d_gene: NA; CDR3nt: TGTGCCAGCAGGGGGCAGGTGTACACCGGGGAGCTGTTTTTT; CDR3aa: CASRGQVYTGELFF
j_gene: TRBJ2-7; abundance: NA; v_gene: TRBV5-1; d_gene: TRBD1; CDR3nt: TGCGCCAGCAGCTTACGGACAGGGCCTGTCTGCGAGCAGTACTTC; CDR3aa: CASSLRTGPVCEQYF
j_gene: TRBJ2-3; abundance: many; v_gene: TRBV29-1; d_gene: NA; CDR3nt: TGCAGCCTATTTAGGGCAGATACGCAGTATTTT; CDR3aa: CSLFRADTQYF
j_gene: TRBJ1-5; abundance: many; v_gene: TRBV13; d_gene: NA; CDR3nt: TGTGCCAGCAGCTCCCGGGACTCGAGGGATCAGCCCCAGCATTTT; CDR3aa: CASSSRDSRDQPQHF
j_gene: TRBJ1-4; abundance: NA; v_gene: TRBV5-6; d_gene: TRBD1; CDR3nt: TGTGCCAGCAGCGTCTCCGGGACAGGTACTAATGAAAAACTGTTTTTT; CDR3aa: CASSVSGTGTNEKLFF
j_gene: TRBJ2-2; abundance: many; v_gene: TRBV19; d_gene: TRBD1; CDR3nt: TGTGCCAGTAGTTCCTGGACAGGGTCGGCGACCGGGGAGCTGTTTTTT; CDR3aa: CASSSWTGSATGELFF
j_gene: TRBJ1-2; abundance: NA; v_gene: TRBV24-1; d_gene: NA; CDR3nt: TGTGCCACCAGTGATCCGGACAGAGCTAACTATGGCTACACCTTC; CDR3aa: CATSDPDRANYGYTF
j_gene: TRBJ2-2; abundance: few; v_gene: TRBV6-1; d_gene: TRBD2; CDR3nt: TGTGCCAGCACTGGACTAGCGGGAGCCGGGGAGCTGTTTTTT; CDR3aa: CASTGLAGAGELFF
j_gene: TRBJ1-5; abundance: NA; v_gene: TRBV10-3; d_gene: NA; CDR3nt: TGTGCCATCAGTGATAGTTGGGGAAGTCAGCCCCAGCATTTT; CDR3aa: CAISDSWGSQPQHF
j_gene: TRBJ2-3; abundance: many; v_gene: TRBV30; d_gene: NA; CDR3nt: TGTGCCTGGAGTGTTCTCTCGCTGACGAGCACAGATACGCAGTATTTT; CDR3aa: CAWSVLSLTSTDTQYF
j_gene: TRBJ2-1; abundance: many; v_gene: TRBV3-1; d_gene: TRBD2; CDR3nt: TGTGCCAGCAGCCAATTACTAGCGGGGGACAATGAGCAGTTCTTC; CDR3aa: CASSQLLAGDNEQFF
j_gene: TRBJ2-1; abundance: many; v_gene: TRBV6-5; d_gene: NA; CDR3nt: TGTGCCAGCAGTTACGTCCCTAGCTCCTACAATGAGCAGTTCTTC; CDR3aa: CASSYVPSSYNEQFF
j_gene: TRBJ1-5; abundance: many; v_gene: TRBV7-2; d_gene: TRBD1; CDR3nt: TGTGCCAGCAGCCCGACAGGGGGCAATCAGCCCCAGCATTTT; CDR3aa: CASSPTGGNQPQHF
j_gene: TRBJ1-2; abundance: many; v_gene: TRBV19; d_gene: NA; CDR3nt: TGTGCCAGTTTCACCTTGGAAGGGCACTATGGCTACACCTTC; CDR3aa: CASFTLEGHYGYTF
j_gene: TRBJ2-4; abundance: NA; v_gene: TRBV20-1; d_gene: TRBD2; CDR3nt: TGCAGTGCTAGAGACCCAGGGACTAGCGGGAGTGGGGCCAAAAACATTCAGTACTTC; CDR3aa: CSARDPGTSGSGAKNIQYF
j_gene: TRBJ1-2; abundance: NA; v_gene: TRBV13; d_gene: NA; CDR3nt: TGTGCCAGCAGCTTAGCGGGGCTGGGCGGCTACACCTTC; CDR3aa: CASSLAGLGGYTF
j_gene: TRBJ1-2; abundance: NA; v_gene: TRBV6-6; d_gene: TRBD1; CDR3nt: TGTGCCAGCACCGGGACAGGGGGCCCACAGGGCTACACCTTC; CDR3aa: CASTGTGGPQGYTF
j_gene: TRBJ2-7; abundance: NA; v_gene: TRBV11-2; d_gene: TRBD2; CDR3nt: TGTGCCAGCAGCTCCCGGACTAGCGGGCACGCCGAGCAGTACTTC; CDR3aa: CASSSRTSGHAEQYF
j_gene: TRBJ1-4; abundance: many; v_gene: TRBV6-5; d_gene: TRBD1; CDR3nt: TGTGCCAGCAGATCCACAACAGGGGGCGATGAAAAACTGTTTTTT; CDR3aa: CASRSTTGGDEKLFF
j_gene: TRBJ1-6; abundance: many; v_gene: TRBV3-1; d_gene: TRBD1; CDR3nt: TGTGCCAGCAGCCAGGGACAGGGGCATTCACCCCTCCACTTT; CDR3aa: CASSQGQGHSPLHF
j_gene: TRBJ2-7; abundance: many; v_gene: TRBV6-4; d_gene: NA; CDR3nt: TGTGCCAGCAGTCCCTCGGACAGCCCCTCCTACGAGCAGTACTTC; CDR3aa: CASSPSDSPSYEQYF
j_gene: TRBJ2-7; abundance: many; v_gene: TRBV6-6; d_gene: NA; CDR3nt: TGTGCCAGCAGTTACTCCCTCCAGGTCTACGAGCAGTACTTC; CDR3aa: CASSYSLQVYEQYF
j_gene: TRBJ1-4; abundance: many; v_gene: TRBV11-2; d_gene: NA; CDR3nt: TGTGCCAGCAGCTTACGGGGCCCGGGGAAGGCTAATGAAAAACTGTTTTTT; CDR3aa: CASSLRGPGKANEKLFF
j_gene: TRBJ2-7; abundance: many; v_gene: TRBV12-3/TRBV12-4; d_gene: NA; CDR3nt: TGTGCCAGCAGTTGGGCCAGGGGTTCCTACGAGCAGTACTTC; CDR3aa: CASSWARGSYEQYF
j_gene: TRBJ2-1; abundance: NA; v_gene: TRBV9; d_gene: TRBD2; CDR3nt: TGTGCCAGCAGGACTGGGACTAGCGGGTTCTACAATGAGCAGCTCTTC; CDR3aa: CASRTGTSGFYNEQLF
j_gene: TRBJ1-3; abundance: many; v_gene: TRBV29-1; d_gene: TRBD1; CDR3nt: TGCAGCGCTGACGACAGGGCCTCTGGAAACACCATATATTTT; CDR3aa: CSADDRASGNTIYF
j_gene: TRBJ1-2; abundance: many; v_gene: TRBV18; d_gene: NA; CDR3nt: TGTGCCAGCTCACCCCCGAGTTCTGGCTACACCTTC; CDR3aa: CASSPPSSGYTF
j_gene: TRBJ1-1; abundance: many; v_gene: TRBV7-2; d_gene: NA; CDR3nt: TGTGCCAGCGGAGGACAGTTGAACACTGAAGCTTTCTTT; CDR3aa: CASGGQLNTEAFF
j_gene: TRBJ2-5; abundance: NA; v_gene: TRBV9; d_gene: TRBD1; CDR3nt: TGTGCCAGCAGCGTAGACCGGGACAGGGGTGAGGAGACCCAGTACTTC; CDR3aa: CASSVDRDRGEETQYF